The T cell receptor beta chain described here comes from a study of cytomegalovirus exposure and HLA in healthy donors. Sequenced by immunoSEQ multiplex PCR; TCRdb stores in-frame clones only, minus some. The sample contains 97,000 or so clones, roughly nine tenths of which appear only once. Note on this clone: The antigen remains undetermined.

The ends lost 0 bases at V and 5 bases at J; junction bases unmatched: 3. This CDR3 has 14 residues. Germline CDR1 and CDR2: SGHNT and YYREEE (reference sequence). Whole-study results and caveats: Altogether, some 160 TCR beta chains were recorded as cytomegalovirus-associated.

The sequenced sample consisted of PBMCs. This receptor was obtained from a man between 18 and 29 years old in good health and CMV-seropositive. The rearrangement links TRBV5-4 to TRBJ2-5, with 8 bases lining up with TRBD1. CDR3 DNA sequence: TGTGCCAGCAGCTTGGGACAGGGGTACGAGACCCAGTACTTC. As protein: CASSLGQGYETQYF.